These 18 T cell receptor beta chains share one sample of origin, sequenced in a study of regulatory T cells in long-lasting Graves disease. iRepertoire HTBI primers and Arm-PCR of CDR3 regions built TCR beta libraries. In TCRdb, the multiplex PCR reads were re-called with MiXCR into one record per CDR3 protein. The table records fewer than 600,000 distinct CDR3 sequences, about 20% of them present only once. Time point denoted: persistent/refractory GD, antithyroid drugs over 5 years with positive TRAb. From RNA extracted from PBMCs, the TCR library was made. Specimen: peripheral blood mononuclear cells (PBMCs), collected when the disease was refractory, from a patient treated with antithyroid drugs. The source of these receptors is a female donor with Graves disease.

This clonotype has more than one count but fewer than ten. J is TRBJ2-6 and V is TRBV6-2 or TRBV6-3; no clear D. The CDR3 runs 15 residues. The germline V gene has CDR1 MNHEY and CDR2 SVGEGT. V lost 3 bases to trimming and J lost 3 bases, with 9 bases between them. The CDR3 loop reads CASSYPRSGANVLTF. The CDR3 nucleotides are TGTGCCAGCAGTTATCCAAGGAGTGGGGCCAACGTCCTGACTTTC.

The table lists this clonotype with a few counts. The gene calls are TRBV29-1 and TRBJ1-2; TRBD1 agrees at 7 bases. From germline, CDR1 is SQVTM and CDR2 ANQGSEA. Germline trimming cut 7 bases from V and 2 bases from J; bases unmatched to any gene: 4. The CDR3 runs 12 residues. The CDR3 spells CSADRENYGYTF. In DNA form, the CDR3 reads TGCAGCGCCGACAGGGAAAACTATGGCTACACCTTC.

This clonotype was counted ten times or more. V is TRBV28 and J is TRBJ1-2, with 11 bases lining up with TRBD1. The germline V gene encodes CDR1 MDHEN and CDR2 SYDVKM. With V trimmed by 6 bases and J by 4 bases, 7 bases remained unmatched. CDR3 length equals 15 residues. For the CDR3, the DNA is TGTGCCAGCAGCCGCGAGGGACAGGGGGTCTATGGCTACACCTTC. Its protein is CASSREGQGVYGYTF.

This chain uses TRBV2 with TRBJ1-1, with a tentative D call TRBD1 (6 bases). V gave up 4 bases and J gave up 3 bases, with 9 bases separating them. Germline V gives CDR1 SNHLY, CDR2 FYNNEI. The CDR3 totals 13 residues. The CDR3 DNA is TGTGCCAGCAGTGCGGACAGCCACACTGAAGCTTTCTTT. Amino acid sequence: CASSADSHTEAFF.

The V gene is TRBV30, the J gene TRBJ1-1, with no clear D. V was pared by 2 bases and J by 6 bases, with 16 bases between. Per germline, CDR1 GTSNPN and CDR2 SVGIG (reference sequence). The CDR3 runs 14 residues. As DNA, the CDR3 is TGTGCCTGGAGTCAAATGATAGACATCCCTGAAGCTTTCTTT. It codes for CAWSQMIDIPEAFF.

This clonotype showed up just a few times. The rearrangement joins TRBV3-1 to TRBJ1-2; D possibly corresponds to TRBD1 (5 bases). V gave up 4 bases and J gave up 4 bases, with 13 bases separating them. Germline V CDR1 and CDR2: LGHDT, YNNKEL (reference sequence). This CDR3 has 14 residues. In DNA, the CDR3 is TGTGCCAGCAGCCCAGGGACTATTGGCTATGGCTACACCTTC. Translating it yields CASSPGTIGYGYTF.

Turning to this clonotype: A much larger clone lies one base from this, so it may be a read error. V gene TRBV25-1 combines with J gene TRBJ1-1; unclear D gene. The V and J ends lost 3 bases and 4 bases respectively, with 6 bases between them. Germline V gene data show CDR1 as MGHDK and CDR2 as SYGVNS. This CDR3 has 12 residues. The CDR3 loop reads CASSDPSTEAFF. CDR3 nucleotide sequence: TGTGCCAGCAGTGACCCGAGCACTGAAGCTTTCTTT.

This clonotype came up many times. The J gene is TRBJ2-7, the V gene TRBV20-1, with a weak D call TRBD1 (5 bases). V was trimmed by 1 base and J by 4 bases, leaving 17 bases between them. Germline CDR1 DFQATT, CDR2 SNEGSKA (reference sequence). The CDR3 contains 15 residues. Written as DNA, the CDR3 is TGCAGTGCTAGAGCTGGGGCTGCAGTCGTTTACGAGCAGTACTTC. It specifies CSARAGAAVVYEQYF.

This clonotype was recorded only once. A clone one base away is much larger, so this may be a read error. This chain joins TRBV7-9 and TRBJ2-2; 10 bases line up with TRBD1. Germline CDR1 reads SEHNR; CDR2 reads FQNEAQ (reference sequence). The CDR3 contains 14 residues. V gave up 5 bases and J gave up 6 bases; unmatched junction bases: 3. CDR3 protein: CASSPDRGSGELFF. The CDR3 region has the DNA TGTGCCAGCAGCCCGGACAGGGGGTCCGGGGAGCTGTTTTTT.

This chain joins TRBV4-1 and TRBJ1-4; D remains ambiguous. CDR1 is MGHRA and CDR2 is YSYEKL in the germline V gene. Between the trimmed V and J ends, which lost 4 bases and 7 bases, there was a span of 10 bases. The CDR3 totals 13 residues. The CDR3 loop reads CASSRTLAEKLFF. CDR3 DNA sequence: TGCGCCAGCAGCCGGACCTTAGCTGAAAAACTGTTTTTT.

The rearrangement links TRBV20-1 to TRBJ2-7; possibly TRBD1 for D (6 bases). Germline V gene data show CDR1 as DFQATT and CDR2 as SNEGSKA (reference sequence). This CDR3 spans 15 amino acids. Trimming removed 6 bases at V and 5 bases at J, with 23 bases between. The CDR3 sequence: CSAGTPHGDRNEQYF. The CDR3 region has the DNA TGCAGTGCCGGGACACCCCACGGCGATAGGAACGAGCAGTACTTC.

This clonotype has a count of ten or more. The chain is built from TRBV6-1 and TRBJ1-2, with D uncertain. The germline gives CDR1 MNHNS, CDR2 SASEGT. V was cut by 7 bases and J by 1 base, with 10 bases left in between. The CDR3 extends over 13 amino acids. The CDR3 region is CASTHRLNYGYTF. The CDR3 DNA sequence: TGTGCCAGCACCCATCGGCTTAACTATGGCTACACCTTC.

This clonotype was observed once. V is TRBV20-1 and J is TRBJ1-1; 12 nucleotides align to TRBD1. Trimming removed 3 bases from V and 3 bases from J; junction bases left unmatched: 5. Per the germline V gene, CDR1 is DFQATT and CDR2 is SNEGSKA (reference sequence). The CDR3 runs to 15 residues. This CDR3 reads CSARGQGAFYTEAFF. The CDR3 coding sequence is TGCAGTGCTAGGGGACAGGGGGCTTTCTACACTGAAGCTTTCTTT.

The V call is TRBV30, the J call TRBJ2-5; the D is unclear. The V and J ends lost 1 base and 1 base respectively, with 4 bases between them. This CDR3 has 12 amino acids. Germline loops: CDR1 GTSNPN, CDR2 SVGIG (reference sequence). The CDR3 region has the DNA TGTGCCTGGAGTGGCAGCCAAGAGACCCAGTACTTC. Translated, it gives CAWSGSQETQYF.

In its sample, this clonotype was seen many times. The gene calls are TRBV28 and TRBJ1-1; 7 bases agree with TRBD1. This CDR3 is built from 16 residues. CDR1 MDHEN and CDR2 SYDVKM come from the germline V gene. V shed 4 bases and J 1 base; nucleotides not matched to a gene: 9. Here the CDR3 DNA reads TGTGCCAGCAGTTCAAACAGGGGATTAGGGAACACTGAAGCTTTCTTT. Residues: CASSSNRGLGNTEAFF. Full variable domain (remainder filled in from reference TRBV28 and TRBJ1-1): DVKVTQSSRYLVKRTGEKVFLECVQDMDHENMFWYRQDPGLGLRLIYFSYDVKMKEKGDIPEGYSVSREKKERFSLILESASTNQTSMYLCASSSNRGLGNTEAFFGQGTRLTVV.

The table lists this clonotype with a few counts. The CDR3 region has the DNA TGTGCCAGTAGACCGGGGACTTCCAACACCGGGGAGCTGTTTTTT. Amino acids: CASRPGTSNTGELFF. The rearrangement uses TRBV19 and TRBJ2-2; possibly TRBD2 for D (6 bases). The ends were cut back, 6 bases at V and 2 bases at J, with 13 bases in the middle. This CDR3 has 15 residues. Germline lookup yields CDR1 LNHDA and CDR2 SQIVND (reference sequence).

This clonotype was observed a handful of times. The chain couples TRBV2 to TRBJ1-5, with 7 bases aligning to TRBD1. The CDR3 length is 14 residues. CDR1 and CDR2 (germline): SNHLY, FYNNEI. The V gene end was trimmed by 6 bases and the J gene end by 7 bases; junction bases not matched to a gene: 9. The CDR3 protein is CASRPRQGLQPQHF. In DNA, the CDR3 is TGTGCCAGCAGACCTCGACAGGGTCTCCAGCCCCAGCATTTT.

Notes on this clonotype: This may be a read error: a much more frequent sequence differs by one nucleotide. This chain links TRBV2 with TRBJ1-2; no clear D. The germline gives CDR1 SNHLY, CDR2 FYNNEI. This CDR3 spans 13 amino acids. The CDR3 protein is CASSEPGSYGHTF. The CDR3 DNA sequence: TGTGCCAGCAGTGAACCTGGATCCTATGGCCACACCTTC.